This TCR beta chain was documented in a study of blood T cells in healthy people across ages. Findings and limits, study-wide: Age showed a roughly linear inverse relationship with TCR beta diversity per million T cells. Leaving the PBMCs unsorted stopped any conclusive comparison of naive versus antigen-experienced cells.

CDR1 and CDR2 from the germline V gene are DFQATT and SNEGSKA (reference sequence). The CDR3 runs 14 residues. A J-beta primer mix and a sample-barcoded 5' primer were used in a second PCR of about 6 to 12 cycles. TCRdb re-called the 5' RACE reads through MiXCR, storing one row per CDR3 protein. The sample lists about 680,000 distinct CDR3 sequences, more than 40% occurring once. The donors, all healthy, were Caucasians living in Russia, aged roughly 6 to 100. This clonotype has just a few counts. What it recognizes is unknown. This TCR was sampled from a woman aged 55-69 years in good health. Sample: blood. The chain employs TRBV20-1 and TRBJ2-7; D may correspond to TRBD1 or TRBD2 (5 bases each). The end of the DNA is better explained by TRBJ2-5, so the J call may be wrong. The CDR3 spells CSEGNRRPWETQYF. The CDR3 DNA follows: TGCAGTGAGGGGAACAGGAGGCCTTGGGAGACCCAGTACTTC.